This T cell receptor beta chain was sequenced in a study of blood T cell repertoires in COVID-19. Background on the study: COVID-19 samples collected from the United States, Italy and Spain covered acute and convalescent phases. The analysed material was cDNA or gDNA that came from T cells, B-cell-depleted T cells, or PBMCs.

How the authors handled the data: Estimation of nucleated cell counts was performed using reference gene primer amplification. The repertoire was sequenced with immunoSEQ multiplex PCR; TCRdb's copy has only in-frame clones and lacks some. V and J calls and clone size are given by that table; D and trimming were obtained from the DNA. The profile shows about 190,000 clones, about 89% of them singletons. CDR3 length: 13 residues. Looked up from germline, CDR1 is SGHAT and CDR2 is FQNNGV. J lost 7 bases, V lost 4 bases, and 3 bases had no gene match. The sequenced sample consisted of peripheral blood. This sequence originates from a man in his forties with acute or convalescent COVID-19. The chain is built from TRBV11-2 and TRBJ1-4; 7 bases match TRBD1. The CDR3 spells CASSYGTAEKLFF. As DNA, the CDR3 is TGTGCCAGCAGCTACGGGACAGCTGAAAAACTGTTTTTT.